This TCR beta chain appears in the sequencing data of a study of vaccination effects on CD4 cells after COVID-19. This CDR3 region has 15 residues. The germline CDR1 and CDR2 sequences are SGHRS and YFSETQ. V gave up 0 bases and J gave up 5 bases, with 12 bases separating them. The repertoire was sequenced with immunoSEQ multiplex PCR; TCRdb's copy has only in-frame clones and lacks some. The sample contains about 68,000 clones, approximately 80% of which appear only once. Regarding this clone: Antigen: not known.

Antigen-specific CD4+ T cells expanded by the ViraFEST assay with viral peptide pools were then sequenced. Culturing for about ten days preceded CD4+ T cell isolation. Vaccinated recipients, who were negative for nucleocapsid antibodies, had no history of SARS-CoV-2 infection. Half the medium was replaced with IL-2 medium on days 3 and 7. This receptor was taken from a human donor who received a COVID-19 vaccine. Sample: CD4+ T cells from PBMCs cultured with SARS-CoV-2 spike peptides, taken before COVID-19 vaccination. The chain carries TRBV5-1 and TRBJ1-5; D call uncertain. The CDR3 sequence is CASSLASSVYQPQHF. The CDR3, as DNA: TGCGCCAGCAGCTTGGCTAGCTCCGTCTATCAGCCCCAGCATTTT.